These T cell receptor beta chains were read from a single sample in a study of shared clonotypes between healthy human individuals. Repertoires were generated with immunoSEQ multiplex PCR, while TCRdb's copy carries only in-frame clones and drops some. The data hold more than 550,000 clones, with approximately 72% observed a single time. The sequencing input was memory CD4+ T cells sorted from blood. These receptors were collected from a woman in her twenties or thirties in good health. Both conserved end residues are part of each CDR3. Each record gives: clone size, V gene, D gene, J gene, CDR3 length, CDR3 protein, CDR3 DNA. The D gene is left open where the match is weak. Size tells how often a clone was seen (once, few, many) or the class of an expanded clone, and some rows leave it out.

>-|TRBV7-9|-|TRBJ1-4|15
CASSLVGGADEKLFF
TGTGCCAGCAGCTTAGTGGGCGGAGCGGATGAAAAACTGTTTTTT
>-|TRBV30|TRBD2|TRBJ2-7|12
CAWGTSSYEQYF
TGTGCCTGGGGGACTAGCAGCTACGAGCAGTACTTC
>-|TRBV9|-|TRBJ1-3|15
CASSDRGVSGNTIYF
TGTGCCAGCAGCGACCGAGGAGTCTCTGGAAACACCATATATTTT
>-|TRBV27|-|TRBJ1-5|14
CASSSRVANQPQHF
TGTGCCAGCAGTTCCAGAGTGGCCAATCAGCCCCAGCATTTT
>-|TRBV7-2|TRBD1|TRBJ1-4|14
CASRRDRGDEKLFF
TGTGCCAGCAGGAGGGACAGAGGGGATGAAAAACTGTTTTTT
>-|TRBV5-1|-|TRBJ2-7|12
CASRAGTYEQYF
TGCGCCAGCAGAGCAGGGACCTACGAGCAGTACTTC
>once|TRBV7-9|TRBD2|TRBJ2-7|15
CASSSGLAGRYEQYF
TGTGCCAGCAGCTCGGGACTAGCGGGACGGTACGAGCAGTACTTC
>few|TRBV5-4|-|TRBJ1-2|15
CASSLTPAKNYGYTF
TGTGCCAGCAGCTTGACGCCGGCTAAAAACTATGGCTACACCTTC
>few|TRBV28|TRBD1|TRBJ2-5|18
CASSHSSSSDREQETQYF
TGTGCCAGCAGCCACTCTTCCTCGTCAGACAGGGAACAAGAGACCCAGTACTTC
>-|TRBV10-3|-|TRBJ2-3|11
CAISSLDTQYF
TGTGCCATCAGCTCCCTAGATACGCAGTATTTT
>-|TRBV28|TRBD2|TRBJ2-7|15
CASSFLSGGSYEQYF
TGTGCCAGCAGTTTTTTAAGCGGGGGGTCCTACGAGCAGTACTTC
>-|TRBV2|TRBD1|TRBJ1-1|15
CASTVDRTGGTEAFF
TGTGCCAGCACCGTCGATCGGACAGGCGGGACTGAAGCTTTCTTT
>-|TRBV4-2|TRBD1|TRBJ2-7|15
CASSQSGTGFLEQYF
TGTGCCAGCAGCCAAAGCGGGACAGGGTTTCTGGAGCAGTACTTC
>-|TRBV5-1|TRBD2|TRBJ2-1|14
CASTTSGRWNEQFF
TGCGCCAGCACAACTAGCGGGAGATGGAATGAGCAGTTCTTC
>-|TRBV2|TRBD1|TRBJ2-2|13
CASSGQGTGELFF
TGTGCCAGCAGCGGACAGGGAACCGGGGAGCTGTTTTTT
>-|TRBV6-5|-|TRBJ2-7|14
CASSRYGMGREQYF
TGTGCCAGCAGTCGCTACGGTATGGGTCGCGAGCAGTACTTC
>-|TRBV5-1|-|TRBJ2-7|16
CASSLLLRDHSYEQYF
TGCGCCAGCAGCTTGTTGCTCAGGGACCACTCCTACGAGCAGTACTTC
>few|TRBV15|TRBD2|TRBJ2-2|17
CATSRDRLAGVTGELFF
TGTGCCACCAGCAGAGATCGTTTAGCGGGAGTCACCGGGGAGCTGTTTTTT
>many|TRBV7-8|-|TRBJ2-2|16
CASSLGGPQGTGELFF
TGTGCCAGCAGCTTAGGGGGCCCCCAGGGCACCGGGGAGCTGTTTTTT
>-|TRBV7-2|-|TRBJ2-3|17
CASSLGAGETSTDTQYF
TGTGCCAGCAGCTTAGGGGCTGGGGAGACGAGCACAGATACGCAGTATTTT
>-|TRBV27|-|TRBJ2-3|14
CASSLQRGTDTQYF
TGTGCCAGCAGTTTACAGCGGGGCACAGATACGCAGTATTTT
>-|TRBV5-4|TRBD2|TRBJ2-1|15
CASSLGRESYNEQFF
TGTGCCAGCAGCTTGGGGCGGGAGTCCTACAATGAGCAGTTCTTC
>-|TRBV30|-|TRBJ2-5|13
CASERDFQETQYF
TGTGCCAGTGAAAGGGACTTCCAAGAGACCCAGTACTTC
>-|TRBV11-2|-|TRBJ2-1|15
CASSLQGWVDNEQFF
TGTGCCAGCAGCTTACAGGGGTGGGTGGACAATGAGCAGTTCTTC
>-|TRBV21-1|-|TRBJ2-7|13
CASSKGPEGEQYF
TGTGCCAGCAGCAAGGGGCCCGAGGGGGAGCAGTACTTC
>many|TRBV7-9|TRBD2|TRBJ2-1|15
CASSLLAGSRNEQFF
TGTGCCAGCAGCCTCCTAGCGGGAAGTCGGAATGAGCAGTTCTTC
>-|TRBV6-1|-|TRBJ2-2|16
CASSEARQMNTGELFF
TGTGCCAGCAGTGAAGCTCGGCAGATGAACACCGGGGAGCTGTTTTTT